One and the same sample provided the 11 T cell receptor beta chains below, sequenced in a study of blood T cell repertoires in COVID-19. Libraries were prepared by immunoSEQ multiplex PCR; TCRdb keeps only in-frame clonotypes and omits some of them. This table holds a few hundred thousand clones, 85% found once. The sequencing input was peripheral blood. The receptor source for this set is a woman in her late teens or twenties with acute or convalescent COVID-19.

V is TRBV27 and J is TRBJ2-1; 9 bases map to TRBD2. CDR1 is MNHEY, CDR2 SMNVEV, per germline (reference sequence). The CDR3 is 18 residues long. J lost 0 bases, V lost 5 bases, and 11 bases had no gene match. In nucleotides, the CDR3 is TGTGCCAGCAGTCGCTATCTAGCGGGGCTAAGCTCCTACAATGAGCAGTTCTTC. It is translated as CASSRYLAGLSSYNEQFF.

This chain connects TRBV7-9 to TRBJ1-1; D gene unclear. Germline-derived CDR1 and CDR2 are SEHNR and FQNEAQ (reference sequence). V was pared by 6 bases and J by 2 bases, with 19 bases between. CDR3 length: 16 amino acids. In nucleotides, the CDR3 is TGTGCCAGCAGTTTCAACCCTGTCGGTCTCAACACTGAAGCTTTCTTT. Translated: CASSFNPVGLNTEAFF.

The V call is TRBV11-2, the J call TRBJ2-5, with D maybe TRBD2 (5 bases). This CDR3 comprises 12 residues. The germline V and J ends were trimmed by 5 bases and 2 bases, with 6 bases remaining between them. Germline CDR1 is SGHAT and CDR2 is FQNNGV. The CDR3 region has the DNA TGTGCCAGCAGCCTAGCACAAGAGACCCAGTACTTC. Its protein is CASSLAQETQYF.

The genes are TRBV19 and TRBJ1-5; D possibly corresponds to TRBD1 (5 bases). The germline V and J ends were trimmed by 3 bases and 0 bases, with 9 bases remaining between them. The CDR3 runs 15 residues. In germline, CDR1 is LNHDA, CDR2 SQIVND (reference sequence). The CDR3 DNA follows: TGTGCCAGTAGTATCGACAGAAATAGCAATCAGCCCCAGCATTTT. It encodes CASSIDRNSNQPQHF.

The genes are TRBV2 and TRBJ2-3, with 11 bases lining up with TRBD2. Germline CDR1 reads SNHLY; CDR2 reads FYNNEI. The CDR3 runs 18 residues. V gave up 6 bases and J gave up 2 bases; unmatched junction bases: 13. The CDR3 protein is CASSRAPLAGGSTDTQYF. DNA of the CDR3: TGTGCCAGCAGCCGAGCTCCCTTAGCGGGAGGGTCCACAGATACGCAGTATTTT.

This clone was observed a single time. The gene calls are TRBV27 and TRBJ2-3, with 9 bases that match TRBD1. The CDR3 totals 15 residues. The V segment lost 7 bases and the J segment 2 bases; nucleotides outside the gene matches: 7. The V gene's germline CDR1 is MNHEY and CDR2 SMNVEV (reference sequence). CDR3 sequence reads: CASTSRTGVTDTQYF. The CDR3 DNA sequence: TGTGCCAGCACCTCTAGGACAGGGGTCACAGATACGCAGTATTTT.

Regarding this clone: Other nucleotide sequences in the sample specify the same CDR3. The gene calls are TRBV30 and TRBJ1-3; D gene uncertain. This CDR3 spans 12 amino acids. The V gene lost 0 bases and the J gene lost 4 bases, with 4 bases spanning the gap. Germline V CDR1 and CDR2: GTSNPN, SVGIG (reference sequence). CDR3 region: CAWSVSGNTIYF. The CDR3 bases are TGTGCCTGGAGTGTAAGCGGAAACACCATATATTTT.

The V and J genes are TRBV28 and TRBJ2-1, with 8 bases matching TRBD2. Germline V gives CDR1 MDHEN, CDR2 SYDVKM. Trimming removed 4 bases from V and 7 bases from J; junction bases left unmatched: 9. This CDR3 region has 15 residues. In DNA, the CDR3 is TGTGCCAGCAGTTCTATAACTAGCGGATTTAATGAGCAGTTCTTC. Amino acids: CASSSITSGFNEQFF.

This chain links TRBV1 with TRBJ2-3; TRBD2, the D gene given by the table, was not confirmed from the DNA. TRBV1 is a recognized pseudogene. The CDR3 contains 20 residues. CDR3 residues: CTSSRTEGLAGGPGTDTQYF. In DNA form, the CDR3 reads TGCACCAGCAGCCGTACGGAGGGGCTAGCGGGGGGTCCGGGGACAGATACGCAGTATTTT.

This clone appeared a few times. The J gene is TRBJ2-5, the V gene TRBV29-1, with D perhaps TRBD1 (6 bases). V lost 7 bases to trimming and J lost 5 bases, with 17 bases between them. Germline CDR1 is SQVTM and CDR2 is ANQGSEA. This CDR3 spans 13 amino acids. The CDR3 nucleotides read TGCAGCGGAATAACAGGGACGAGGGAGACCCAGTACTTC. Protein sequence: CSGITGTRETQYF.

This sequence joins TRBV7-9 and TRBJ1-4; TRBD1 might be the D (6 bases). The CDR3 length is 14 residues. The germline V and J ends were trimmed by 6 bases and 4 bases, with 12 bases remaining between them. Germline assignment: CDR1 SEHNR and CDR2 FQNEAQ (reference sequence). The CDR3 reads CASRQTGNNEKLFF. Written as DNA, the CDR3 is TGTGCCAGCAGGCAAACAGGGAATAATGAAAAACTGTTTTTT.